This TCR beta chain emerged from a study of response to subunit inactivated influenza vaccine. The germline V gene encodes CDR1 SGHAT and CDR2 FQNNGV. V dropped 1 base and J dropped 0 bases, with 8 bases sitting between them. The CDR3 loop spans 15 amino acids. TCRdb passed the RT-PCR reads through MiXCR, listing each CDR3 protein once. The sample records 650,000 or so distinct CDR3 sequences, approximately 15% being singletons. The chain recombines TRBV11-2 with TRBJ2-3; D unclear. The origin of this receptor is a man in his fifties who received an inactivated influenza vaccine. The sequenced sample was PBMCs from blood, obtained approximately 15 days before vaccination. CDR3 sequence: CASSLVDTSTDTQYF. CDR3 coding DNA: TGTGCCAGCAGCTTAGTGGATACCAGCACAGATACGCAGTATTTT.